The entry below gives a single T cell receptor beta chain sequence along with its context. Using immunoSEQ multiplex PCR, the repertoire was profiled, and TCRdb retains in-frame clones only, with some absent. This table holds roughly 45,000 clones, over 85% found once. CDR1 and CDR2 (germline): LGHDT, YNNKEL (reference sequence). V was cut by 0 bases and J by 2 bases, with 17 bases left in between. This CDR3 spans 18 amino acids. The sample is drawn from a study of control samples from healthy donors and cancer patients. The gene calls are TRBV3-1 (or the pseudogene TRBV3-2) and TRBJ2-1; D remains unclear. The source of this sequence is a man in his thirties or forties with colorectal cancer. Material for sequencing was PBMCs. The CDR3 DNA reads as TGTGCCAGCAGCCAAGATCTATACAGATTGAGCACCTACAATGAGCAGTTCTTC. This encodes CASSQDLYRLSTYNEQFF.